Each of the 14 T cell receptor beta chains below was sequenced from the same sample in a study of tumor and adjacent non-tumor tissue in lung cancer. The library came from three nested PCR rounds adapted from ARM-PCR protocols. One entry per CDR3 protein results from TCRdb running MiXCR on the multiplex PCR reads. The table includes 69,000 or so distinct CDR3 sequences, 60% to 75% detected once. No cell sorting was done before RNA was extracted from the tissue. The material sequenced was lung tumor tissue. Every receptor here comes from a man aged 60 to 69 with non-small cell lung cancer.

The rearrangement links TRBV12-3 or TRBV12-4 to TRBJ2-6, with D perhaps being TRBD1 or TRBD2 (5 bases each). The CDR3 sequence is 16 residues long. V dropped 5 bases and J dropped 8 bases, with 19 bases sitting between them. The CDR3 coding sequence is TGTGCCAGCAGTGTCGGGACGACCACTGTGTCCAACGTCCTGACTTTC. Protein: CASSVGTTTVSNVLTF.

This clonotype is labeled as medium-sized (0.01 to 0.1%). The chain is built from TRBV6-1 and TRBJ1-5; possibly TRBD1 for D (5 bases). Germline CDR1 and CDR2: MNHNS and SASEGT. Between the trimmed V and J ends, which lost 0 bases and 4 bases, there was a span of 10 bases. The CDR3 spans 15 residues. CDR3 DNA sequence: TGTGCCAGCAGTGAAGCTGGGGGGTTGAATCAGCCCCAGCATTTT. Protein sequence: CASSEAGGLNQPQHF.

Many counts were recorded for this clonotype. V is TRBV20-1 and J is TRBJ2-7; a possible D gene is TRBD2 (5 bases). The germline gives CDR1 DFQATT, CDR2 SNEGSKA (reference sequence). The CDR3 contains 12 residues. The germline V and J ends were trimmed by 3 bases and 2 bases, with 8 bases remaining between them. The CDR3 region is CSARRVAYEQYF. CDR3 sequence (DNA): TGCAGTGCTAGGAGGGTTGCCTACGAGCAGTACTTC.

In the case of this clonotype: Sequence at one end of the junction differs from germline and may be a read error. V and J are TRBV29-1 and TRBJ2-7, with D possibly matching TRBD1 (7 bases). Looked up from germline, CDR1 is SQVTM and CDR2 is ANQGSEA. There are 13 residues in the CDR3. The CDR3 spells CGVARDSSYEQYF. The CDR3 nucleotides read TGTGGCGTTGCGCGGGACAGCTCCTACGAGCAGTACTTC.

The sample holds many counts of this clonotype. The chain employs TRBV10-3 and TRBJ2-1; 13 bases are shared with TRBD2. The V gene's germline CDR1 is ENHRY and CDR2 SYGVKD. The CDR3 has 14 amino acids. V gave up 7 bases and J gave up 9 bases; unmatched junction bases: 6. CDR3: CAITQGLAGLEQFF. The CDR3 DNA follows: TGTGCCATCACCCAGGGACTAGCGGGACTTGAGCAGTTCTTC.

A word on this clonotype: An end of the junction differs from the germline gene, which may be a read error. J is TRBJ1-5 and V is TRBV10-3; possibly TRBD1 for D (5 bases). This CDR3 region has 15 residues. Germline-derived CDR1 and CDR2 are ENHRY and SYGVKD. The CDR3 coding sequence is TGTGCAATCAGTGAGACGACAGCTAGCATTCAGCCCCAGCATTTT. It specifies CAISETTASIQPQHF.

The J gene is TRBJ2-1, the V gene TRBV20-1; D not resolved. Germline CDR1 reads DFQATT; CDR2 reads SNEGSKA (reference sequence). V was shortened by 4 bases and J by 0 bases, with 16 bases between the two germline ends. The CDR3 covers 16 residues. CDR3 DNA: TGCAGTGCTATACGTGGAGCCTTGAGCTCCTACAATGAGCAGTTCTTC. This codes for CSAIRGALSSYNEQFF.

This clonotype was seen only once. This chain uses TRBV20-1 with TRBJ2-3; D gene unclear. Trimming pared 4 bases from V and 2 bases from J, leaving 16 bases between. Germline V gene sequence: CDR1 DFQATT, CDR2 SNEGSKA (reference sequence). There are 15 residues in the CDR3. This chain's CDR3 is CSAKTFGWTTDTQYF. CDR3 DNA: TGCAGTGCTAAAACTTTCGGCTGGACCACAGATACGCAGTATTTT.

This clonotype was found a few times. At one of its ends the junction is not consistent with the germline gene, which may arise from a read error. This rearrangement joins TRBV6-5 to TRBJ2-5; possible D gene TRBD2, 6 bases. The CDR3 is 15 amino acids. Germline V CDR1 and CDR2: MNHEY, SVGAGI. CDR3: CTSSYRGSGGETQYF. Written as DNA, the CDR3 is TGTACCAGCAGTTATAGAGGGAGTGGGGGGGAGACCCAGTACTTC.

The rearrangement joins TRBV5-4 to TRBJ2-4, with TRBD2 identical over 10 bases. Judging by the DNA end, TRBJ2-1 fits better; the J call may be wrong. The CDR3 totals 13 residues. Germline lookup yields CDR1 SGHNT and CDR2 YYREEE (reference sequence). The DNA of the CDR3 is TGTGCCAGTAGCCTAGCGGGAGAGAACATTCAGTTCTTC. Residues: CASSLAGENIQFF.

This chain links TRBV10-3 with TRBJ2-6, with TRBD2 matching over 16 bases. With V trimmed by 4 bases and J by 11 bases, 17 bases remained unmatched. CDR1 is ENHRY and CDR2 is SYGVKD in the germline V gene. The CDR3 contains 20 residues. As DNA, the CDR3 is TGTGCCATCAGTGTACATGGGACTAGCGGGAGGGACTCTGGGGGCTACGTCCTGACTTTC. Protein sequence: CAISVHGTSGRDSGGYVLTF.

In the case of this clonotype: One end of the junction varies from germline; a read error may be responsible. This chain links TRBV5-4 with TRBJ2-5; tentatively, D is TRBD1 or TRBD2 (5 bases each). Germline CDR1 and CDR2: SGHNT and YYREEE (reference sequence). This CDR3 has 15 residues. The CDR3 loop is CTSNLAHGAEETQYF. The CDR3 bases are TGTACCAGCAACTTGGCCCACGGGGCAGAAGAGACCCAGTACTTC.

A word on this clonotype: Because the CDR3 is missing its conserved closing phenylalanine or tryptophan, this is likely a read error. The limits of the CDR3 on the DNA are not certain, so only TCRdb's listed CDR3 is given. The CDR3 sequence: CASSSGLAVGELTL. The chain recombines TRBV12-3 or TRBV12-4 with TRBJ2-2; TRBD2 is the table's D call and was not checked against the DNA. The CDR3 sequence runs 14 residues, both termini included.

V gene TRBV11-3 combines with J gene TRBJ2-1; D might be TRBD1 (6 bases). The germline V and J ends were trimmed by 6 bases and 12 bases, with 21 bases remaining between them. This CDR3 comprises 14 residues. Germline CDR1 SGHNT, CDR2 YENEEA. DNA of the CDR3: TGTGCCAGCAGGCCCGGTGGCGAAGGGGGTGCGCAGTTCTTC. Translation gives CASRPGGEGGAQFF.